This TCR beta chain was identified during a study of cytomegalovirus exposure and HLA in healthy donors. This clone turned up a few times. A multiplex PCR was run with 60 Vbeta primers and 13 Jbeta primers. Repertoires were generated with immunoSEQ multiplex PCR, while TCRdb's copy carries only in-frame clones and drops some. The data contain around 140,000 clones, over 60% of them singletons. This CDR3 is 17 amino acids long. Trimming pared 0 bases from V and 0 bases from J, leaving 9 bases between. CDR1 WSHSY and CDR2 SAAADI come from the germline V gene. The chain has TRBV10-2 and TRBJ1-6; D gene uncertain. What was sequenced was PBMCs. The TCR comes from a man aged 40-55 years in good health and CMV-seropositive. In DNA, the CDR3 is TGCGCCAGCAGTGAGTCGTTAGGGAGCTCCTATAATTCACCCCTCCACTTT. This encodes CASSESLGSSYNSPLHF.